Below are 26 T cell receptor beta chains sequenced from a single sample in a study of T cell changes during pregnancy in multiple sclerosis. Assay used: immunoSEQ multiplex PCR; TCRdb lists only in-frame clones, some missing. The data show 69,000 or so clones, about 92% seen once. This sample comprised peripheral blood, obtained in the third trimester of pregnancy. These receptors all stem from a female donor in good health, enrolled as a control in a pregnancy study.

The chain employs TRBV2 and TRBJ1-2; D is undetermined. In germline, CDR1 is SNHLY, CDR2 FYNNEI. The CDR3 length is 13 residues. Trimming removed 3 bases at V and 5 bases at J, with 10 bases between. The CDR3 sequence: CASSEAERYGYTF. The CDR3 nucleotides are TGTGCCAGCAGTGAGGCTGAACGATATGGCTACACCTTC.

The chain recombines TRBV28 with TRBJ2-7, with TRBD1 matching over 9 bases. J was trimmed by 6 bases and V by 3 bases; bases with no gene match: 9. The CDR3 contains 15 residues. Germline V CDR1 and CDR2: MDHEN, SYDVKM. The CDR3 region has the DNA TGTGCCAGCAGTTTCGCCGGGACAGGGCAACTCGAGCAGTACTTC. Its translation is CASSFAGTGQLEQYF. Full variable domain (remainder filled in from reference TRBV28 and TRBJ2-7): DVKVTQSSRYLVKRTGEKVFLECVQDMDHENMFWYRQDPGLGLRLIYFSYDVKMKEKGDIPEGYSVSREKKERFSLILESASTNQTSMYLCASSFAGTGQLEQYFGPGTRLTVT.

The rearrangement uses TRBV7-2 and TRBJ2-3; TRBD1 matches at 7 bases. This CDR3 has 15 residues. Germline CDR1 and CDR2: SGHTA and FQGNSA. V lost 5 bases to trimming and J lost 4 bases; unmatched junction nucleotides: 9. CDR3: CASSPGGRLSDTQYF. The CDR3, as DNA: TGTGCCAGCAGCCCAGGGGGAAGGTTGTCAGATACGCAGTATTTT.

V gene TRBV15 combines with J gene TRBJ2-7, with a possible D match to TRBD1 (6 bases). This CDR3 comprises 19 residues. Trimming cost V 3 bases and J 0 bases, with 24 bases left between them. Germline V CDR1 and CDR2: LNHNV, YYDKDF (reference sequence). The CDR3 DNA follows: TGTGCCACCAGCAGCACCACCCTCCAGGGGCCTGAGAGCTCCTACGAGCAGTACTTC. This codes for CATSSTTLQGPESSYEQYF.

The chain carries TRBV19 and TRBJ1-1; the D gene is possibly TRBD1 (6 bases). V dropped 4 bases and J dropped 0 bases, with 15 bases sitting between them. The CDR3 is made up of 16 amino acids. Germline values: CDR1 LNHDA, CDR2 SQIVND (reference sequence). CDR3 protein: CASSTPAYRVNTEAFF. The CDR3 DNA reads TGTGCCAGTAGTACCCCCGCCTACAGGGTGAACACTGAAGCTTTCTTT.

The gene calls are TRBV6-5 and TRBJ1-1, with no clear D. Germline V gene data show CDR1 as MNHEY and CDR2 as SVGAGI. The CDR3 covers 13 residues. V shed 1 base and J shed 4 bases, with 7 bases lying between them. The CDR3 here is CASSYLGVTEAFF. CDR3 nucleotide sequence: TGTGCCAGCAGTTACTTGGGAGTCACTGAAGCTTTCTTT.

The chain joins TRBV5-1 to TRBJ1-2; 7 nucleotides match TRBD1. There are 14 residues in the CDR3. Germline-derived CDR1 and CDR2 are SGHRS and YFSETQ. After removal of 4 bases from V and 2 bases from J, the junction contained 5 bases not matched to a gene. The CDR3 here is CASSDTTGNYGYTF. CDR3 DNA: TGCGCCAGCAGCGACACGACAGGGAACTATGGCTACACCTTC. Looking up the rest from reference TRBV5-1 and TRBJ1-2 gives the full variable domain: KAGVTQTPRYLIKTRGQQVTLSCSPISGHRSVSWYQQTPGQGLQFLFEYFSETQRNKGNFPGRFSGRQFSNSRSEMNVSTLELGDSALYLCASSDTTGNYGYTFGSGTRLTVV.

This chain joins TRBV7-2 and TRBJ2-2; a possible D gene is TRBD2 (7 bases). Per germline, CDR1 SGHTA and CDR2 FQGNSA. V lost 6 bases and J 4 bases, leaving 12 bases between the germline ends. The CDR3 runs to 14 residues. This CDR3 reads CASRNREGTGELFF. The DNA of the CDR3 is TGTGCCAGCAGAAACAGGGAGGGCACCGGGGAGCTGTTTTTT.

J is TRBJ2-3 and V is TRBV29-1; D gene unclear. V lost 2 bases to trimming and J lost 5 bases, with 5 bases between them. The CDR3 is 11 amino acids. Germline V gene lookup returns CDR1 SQVTM and CDR2 ANQGSEA. For the CDR3, the DNA is TGCAGCGTTGAAACCAGAGATACGCAGTATTTT. Its protein product is CSVETRDTQYF.

This clone was seen once. The chain uses TRBV2 and TRBJ2-5, with TRBD2 matching 7 bases. The ends lost 9 bases at V and 7 bases at J; junction bases unmatched: 14. The CDR3 has 14 residues. CDR1 and CDR2 (germline): SNHLY, FYNNEI. The CDR3 region has the DNA TGTGCCAGGAGTACGGGATCAACGGGGGGGACCCAGTACTTC. It is translated as CARSTGSTGGTQYF.

This clone was recorded once. The chain carries TRBV5-1 and TRBJ2-2, with 8 bases identical to TRBD2. There are 15 residues in the CDR3. V shed 4 bases, J shed 1 base, and the junction held 3 bases outside the gene matches. The germline V gene has CDR1 SGHRS and CDR2 YFSETQ. DNA for the CDR3: TGCGCCAGCAGCCGGGGGGGCCTGAACACCGGGGAGCTGTTTTTT. It encodes CASSRGGLNTGELFF.

The chain is built from TRBV5-1 and TRBJ1-4; 8 nucleotides match TRBD1. Germline loops: CDR1 SGHRS, CDR2 YFSETQ. After removal of 0 bases from V and 7 bases from J, the junction contained 2 bases not matched to a gene. The CDR3 contains 14 residues. The CDR3 sequence is CASSLGQGSEKLFF. The CDR3 DNA sequence: TGCGCCAGCAGCTTGGGACAGGGGAGTGAAAAACTGTTTTTT.

CDR3 protein: CAPGTGEADTQYF. CDR3 DNA: TGTGCCCCCGGAACAGGGGAGGCAGATACGCAGTATTTT. The chain couples TRBV21-1 to TRBJ2-3; TRBD1, the table's D call, lacks a check against the DNA. TRBV21-1 is recorded as a pseudogene. The CDR3 has 13 amino acids.

This clone was seen only a few times. The chain employs TRBV19 and TRBJ1-5; maybe TRBD1 (5 bases). Germline CDR1 and CDR2: LNHDA and SQIVND (reference sequence). The germline V and J ends were trimmed by 10 bases and 4 bases, with 17 bases remaining between them. The CDR3 runs to 14 residues. CDR3 sequence reads: CATKDDSGNQPQHF. CDR3 sequence (DNA): TGTGCCACCAAAGATGACAGTGGGAATCAGCCCCAGCATTTT.

In nucleotides, the CDR3 is TGTGCCATCAAAGACCGACTCGGGGAGACCCAGTACTTC. Translated, it gives CAIKDRLGETQYF. This chain connects TRBV10-3 to TRBJ2-5; D gene unclear. Deletions cut 7 bases from V and 5 bases from J, with 14 bases between. This CDR3 has 13 residues. CDR1 and CDR2 from the germline V gene are ENHRY and SYGVKD.

The rearrangement joins TRBV11-2 to TRBJ2-2; D might be TRBD1 (6 bases). This CDR3 has 15 residues. CDR1 is SGHAT and CDR2 is FQNNGV in the germline V gene. V dropped 2 bases and J dropped 5 bases, with 12 bases sitting between them. In DNA, the CDR3 is TGTGCCAGCAGCTTACCCGCCAGGGGTACCGGGGAGCTGTTTTTT. Translating it yields CASSLPARGTGELFF.

The chain is built from TRBV27 and TRBJ2-3; 7 nucleotides match TRBD1. Trimming at V came to 6 bases and at J to 1 base, leaving 4 bases not matched to a gene. This CDR3 has 14 residues. Germline CDR1 MNHEY, CDR2 SMNVEV (reference sequence). The CDR3 sequence: CASRATGGTDTQYF. The CDR3 DNA is TGTGCCAGCAGGGCCACAGGGGGCACAGATACGCAGTATTTT.

The V gene is TRBV27, the J gene TRBJ1-2, with no clear D. Germline-derived CDR1 and CDR2 are MNHEY and SMNVEV (reference sequence). The CDR3 loop spans 14 amino acids. V was shortened by 0 bases and J by 8 bases, with 13 bases between the two germline ends. DNA for the CDR3: TGTGCCAGCAGTTTATCTAGGATCGCCGGGGGCTACACCTTC. Protein product: CASSLSRIAGGYTF.

The chain combines TRBV28 with TRBJ1-4; D possibly corresponds to TRBD1 (5 bases). The CDR3 loop spans 14 amino acids. V shed 7 bases and J shed 4 bases, with 13 bases lying between them. Germline CDR1 and CDR2: MDHEN and SYDVKM. This CDR3 is CASIWRGGNEKLFF. The CDR3 DNA is TGTGCCAGCATCTGGCGGGGGGGTAATGAAAAACTGTTTTTT. Combining the CDR3 with reference TRBV28 and TRBJ1-4 gives the whole variable domain DVKVTQSSRYLVKRTGEKVFLECVQDMDHENMFWYRQDPGLGLRLIYFSYDVKMKEKGDIPEGYSVSREKKERFSLILESASTNQTSMYLCASIWRGGNEKLFFGSGTQLSVL.

V usage is TRBV5-5 and J usage is TRBJ1-1; tentatively, D is TRBD1 (6 bases). The ends were cut back, 4 bases at V and 1 base at J, with 14 bases in the middle. The CDR3 is 15 amino acids. From germline, CDR1 is SGHKS and CDR2 YYEKEE (reference sequence). CDR3: CASSPAGAANTEAFF. The CDR3 DNA reads TGTGCCAGCAGCCCGGCAGGGGCAGCGAACACTGAAGCTTTCTTT.

A single count supports this clone. V is TRBV6-5 and J is TRBJ1-3; D might be TRBD1 (6 bases). This CDR3 contains 15 residues. Trimming left V 2 bases short and J 0 bases short, with 8 bases between. CDR1 is MNHEY, CDR2 SVGAGI, per germline. The DNA of the CDR3 is TGTGCCAGCAGTTACGTGACAGGCTCTGGAAACACCATATATTTT. Protein: CASSYVTGSGNTIYF.

This clone was seen more than once but under ten times. The chain couples TRBV6-4 to TRBJ2-3, with D perhaps matching TRBD2 (5 bases). The CDR3 covers 13 residues. Trimming took 5 bases from V and 0 from J, leaving 6 bases between them. CDR1 is MRHNA, CDR2 SNTAGT, per germline. CDR3 region: CASSRESTDTQYF. CDR3 nucleotide sequence: TGTGCCAGCAGTAGGGAGAGCACAGATACGCAGTATTTT.

This clone was seen only once. This chain uses TRBV23-1 with TRBJ2-1; no clear D. TRBV23-1 is identified as an open reading frame with a role that is uncertain. The V end was cut by 3 bases, the J end by 5 bases, with 14 bases between. The CDR3 contains 15 residues. Written as DNA, the CDR3 is TGCGCCAGCAGTCACCCTCGGTTTAGAAACAATGAGCAGTTCTTC. This sequence encodes CASSHPRFRNNEQFF.

J is TRBJ1-5 and V is TRBV27; D is unclear. The germline V gene encodes CDR1 MNHEY and CDR2 SMNVEV (reference sequence). Trimming shortened V by 3 bases and J by 5 bases, and 17 bases separated the two germline ends. The CDR3 runs 16 residues. The DNA for the CDR3 is TGTGCCAGCAGTTTTAAGCCGCCAGGCGCCTATCAGCCCCAGCATTTT. It is translated as CASSFKPPGAYQPQHF.

The rearrangement joins TRBV5-1 to TRBJ2-6; unclear D gene. Trimming left V 7 bases short and J 0 bases short, with 11 bases between. CDR3 size: 15 residues. The V gene's germline CDR1 is SGHRS and CDR2 YFSETQ. The CDR3 protein is CASSRLDSGANVLTF. In nucleotides, the CDR3 is TGCGCCAGCTCCCGACTGGACTCTGGGGCCAACGTCCTGACTTTC.

The rearrangement links TRBV7-9 to TRBJ2-3, with 9 bases aligning to TRBD2. The CDR3 has 12 residues. Looked up from germline, CDR1 is SEHNR and CDR2 is FQNEAQ (reference sequence). CDR3 region: CVAGGPPDTQYF. For the CDR3, the DNA is TGTGTTGCGGGAGGGCCCCCAGATACGCAGTATTTT.